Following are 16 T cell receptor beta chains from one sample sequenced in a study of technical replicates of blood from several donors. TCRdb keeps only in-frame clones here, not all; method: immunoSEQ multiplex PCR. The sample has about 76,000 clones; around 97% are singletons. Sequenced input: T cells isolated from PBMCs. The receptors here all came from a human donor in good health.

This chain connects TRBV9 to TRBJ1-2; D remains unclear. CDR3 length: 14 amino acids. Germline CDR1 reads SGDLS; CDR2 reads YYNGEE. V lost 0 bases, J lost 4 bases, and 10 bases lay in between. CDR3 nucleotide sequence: TGTGCCAGCAGCGTAGGTCGGTCGGGCTATGGCTACACCTTC. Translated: CASSVGRSGYGYTF.

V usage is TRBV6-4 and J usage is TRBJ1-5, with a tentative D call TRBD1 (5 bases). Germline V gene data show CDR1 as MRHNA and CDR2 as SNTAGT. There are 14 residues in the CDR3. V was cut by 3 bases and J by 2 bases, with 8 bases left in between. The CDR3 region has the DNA TGTGCCAGCAGTGATCTAGGGGGCAATCAGCCCCAGCATTTT. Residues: CASSDLGGNQPQHF.

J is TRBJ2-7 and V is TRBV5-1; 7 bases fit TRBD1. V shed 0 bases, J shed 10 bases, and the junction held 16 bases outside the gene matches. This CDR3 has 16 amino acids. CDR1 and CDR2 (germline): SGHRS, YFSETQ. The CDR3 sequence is CASSLVFGTDGTEQYF. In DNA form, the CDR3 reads TGCGCCAGCAGCTTGGTGTTCGGGACAGACGGAACGGAACAGTACTTC.

CDR3 nucleotide sequence: TGCGCCAGCAGCCAAGAATCCGCGAGCCTAACCTACGAGCAGTACTTC. Encoded protein: CASSQESASLTYEQYF. The chain recombines TRBV4-1 with TRBJ2-7, with unresolved D. CDR1 is MGHRA and CDR2 is YSYEKL in the germline V gene. CDR3 size: 16 residues. Trimming took off 0 bases at V and 2 bases at J, with 14 bases between the two ends.

CDR3 sequence (DNA): TGTGCCAGCAGCTTGGGACTAGCGGGAACCGGGGAGCTGTTTTTT. Amino acid sequence: CASSLGLAGTGELFF. The chain carries TRBV5-5 and TRBJ2-2; the match to TRBD2 covers 11 bases. The CDR3 consists of 15 residues. The germline V gene has CDR1 SGHKS and CDR2 YYEKEE (reference sequence). V lost 0 bases and J lost 5; bases outside the gene matches: 0.

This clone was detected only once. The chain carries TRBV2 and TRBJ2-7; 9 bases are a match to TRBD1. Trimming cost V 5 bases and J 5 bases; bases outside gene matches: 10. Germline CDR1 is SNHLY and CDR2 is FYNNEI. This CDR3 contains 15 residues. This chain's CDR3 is CASSYTTGTGNEQYF. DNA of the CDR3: TGTGCCAGCAGTTACACGACCGGGACAGGGAACGAGCAGTACTTC. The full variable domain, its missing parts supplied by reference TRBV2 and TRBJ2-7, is EPEVTQTPSHQVTQMGQEVILRCVPISNHLYFYWYRQILGQKVEFLVSFYNNEISEKSEIFDDQFSVERPDGSNFTLKIRSTKLEDSAMYFCASSYTTGTGNEQYFGPGTRLTVT.

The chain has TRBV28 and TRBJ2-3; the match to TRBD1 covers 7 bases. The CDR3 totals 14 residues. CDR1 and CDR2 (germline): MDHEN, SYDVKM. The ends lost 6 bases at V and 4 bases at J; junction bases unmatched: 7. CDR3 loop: CASSLVQGPDTQYF. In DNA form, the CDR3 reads TGTGCCAGCAGCCTTGTACAGGGGCCAGATACGCAGTATTTT.

In DNA form, the CDR3 reads TGTGCCACAAATCCGGGACTAGCGGGAGGAGATACGCAGTATTTT. Its translation: CATNPGLAGGDTQYF. The rearrangement joins TRBV6-5 to TRBJ2-3; 15 positions agree with TRBD2. Trimming took 10 bases from V and 5 from J; bases not matched to a gene: 7. Germline V CDR1 and CDR2: MNHEY, SVGAGI. This CDR3 region has 15 residues.

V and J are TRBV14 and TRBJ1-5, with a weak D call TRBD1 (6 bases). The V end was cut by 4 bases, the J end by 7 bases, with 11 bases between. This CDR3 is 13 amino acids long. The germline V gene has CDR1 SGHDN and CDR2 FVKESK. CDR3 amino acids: CASSPNRDQPQHF. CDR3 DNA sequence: TGTGCCAGCAGCCCGAACAGGGACCAGCCCCAGCATTTT. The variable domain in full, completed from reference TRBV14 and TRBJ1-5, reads EAGVTQFPSHSVIEKGQTVTLRCDPISGHDNLYWYRRVMGKEIKFLLHFVKESKQDESGMPNNRFLAERTGGTYSTLKVQPAELEDSGVYFCASSPNRDQPQHFGDGTRLSIL.

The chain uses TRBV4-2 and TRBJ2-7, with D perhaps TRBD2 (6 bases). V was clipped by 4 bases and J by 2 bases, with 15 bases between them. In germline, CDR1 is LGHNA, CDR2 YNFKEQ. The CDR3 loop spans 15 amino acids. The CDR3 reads CASSRPGVPPYEQYF. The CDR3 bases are TGTGCCAGCAGCCGACCGGGAGTTCCGCCCTACGAGCAGTACTTC.

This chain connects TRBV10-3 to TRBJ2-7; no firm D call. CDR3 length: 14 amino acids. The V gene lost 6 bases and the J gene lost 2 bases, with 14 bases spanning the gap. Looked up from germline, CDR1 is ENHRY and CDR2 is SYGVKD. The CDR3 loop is CAISTHAEAYEQYF. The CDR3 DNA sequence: TGTGCCATCAGCACACACGCGGAAGCCTACGAGCAGTACTTC.

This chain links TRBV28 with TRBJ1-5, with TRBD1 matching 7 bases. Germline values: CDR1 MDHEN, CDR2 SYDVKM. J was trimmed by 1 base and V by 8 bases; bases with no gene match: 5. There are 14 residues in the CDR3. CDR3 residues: CASLTGWSNQPQHF. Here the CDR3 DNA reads TGTGCCAGCTTGACAGGGTGGAGCAATCAGCCCCAGCATTTT.

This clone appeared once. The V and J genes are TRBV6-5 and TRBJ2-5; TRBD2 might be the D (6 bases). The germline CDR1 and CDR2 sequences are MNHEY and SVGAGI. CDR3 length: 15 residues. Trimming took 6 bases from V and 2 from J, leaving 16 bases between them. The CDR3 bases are TGTGCCAGCAGACTTCGACTAGACTCACAAGAGACCCAGTACTTC. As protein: CASRLRLDSQETQYF.

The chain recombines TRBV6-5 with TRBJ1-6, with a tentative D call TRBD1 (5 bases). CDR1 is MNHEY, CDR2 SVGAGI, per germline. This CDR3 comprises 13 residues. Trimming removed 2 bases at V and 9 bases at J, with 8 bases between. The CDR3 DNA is TGTGCCAGCAGTTACAGGGGTAGTTCACCCCTCCACTTT. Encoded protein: CASSYRGSSPLHF.

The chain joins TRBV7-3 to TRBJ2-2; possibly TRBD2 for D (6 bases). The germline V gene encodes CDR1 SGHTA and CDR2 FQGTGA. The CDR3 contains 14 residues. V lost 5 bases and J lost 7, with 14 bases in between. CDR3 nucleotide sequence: TGTGCCAGCAGCGGCGGGGTCCGGGGCGGGGAGCTGTTTTTT. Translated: CASSGGVRGGELFF.

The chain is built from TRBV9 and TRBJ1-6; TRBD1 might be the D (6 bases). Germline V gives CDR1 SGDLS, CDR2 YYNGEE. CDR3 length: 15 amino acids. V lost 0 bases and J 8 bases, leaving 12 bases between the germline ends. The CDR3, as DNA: TGTGCCAGCAGCGTAGAGGGGGACACTTATTCACCCCTCCACTTT. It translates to CASSVEGDTYSPLHF.